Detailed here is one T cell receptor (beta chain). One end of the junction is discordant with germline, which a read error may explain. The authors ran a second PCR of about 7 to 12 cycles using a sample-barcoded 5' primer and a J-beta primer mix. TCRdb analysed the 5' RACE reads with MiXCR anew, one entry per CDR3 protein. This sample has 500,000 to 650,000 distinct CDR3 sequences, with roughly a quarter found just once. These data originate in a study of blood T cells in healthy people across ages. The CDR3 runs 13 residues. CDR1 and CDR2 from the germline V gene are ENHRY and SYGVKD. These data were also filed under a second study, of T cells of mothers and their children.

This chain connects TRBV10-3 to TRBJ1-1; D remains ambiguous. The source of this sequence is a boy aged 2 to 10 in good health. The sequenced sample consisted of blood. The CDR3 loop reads CAISEVRNTEALF. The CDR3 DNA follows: TGTGCCATCAGTGAGGTACGGAACACTGAAGCTCTCTTT.